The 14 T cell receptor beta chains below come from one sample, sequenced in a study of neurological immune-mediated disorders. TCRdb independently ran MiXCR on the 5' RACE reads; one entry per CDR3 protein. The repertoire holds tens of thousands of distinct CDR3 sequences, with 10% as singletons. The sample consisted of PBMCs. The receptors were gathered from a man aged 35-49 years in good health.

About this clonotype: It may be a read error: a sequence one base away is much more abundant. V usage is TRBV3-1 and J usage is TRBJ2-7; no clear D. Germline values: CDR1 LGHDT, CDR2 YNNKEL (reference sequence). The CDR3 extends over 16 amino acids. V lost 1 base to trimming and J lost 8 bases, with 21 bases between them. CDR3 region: CASSQGPRSRTNKQYF. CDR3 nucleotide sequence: TGTGCCAGCAGCCAAGGGCCAAGGTCAAGGACCAACAAGCAGTACTTC.

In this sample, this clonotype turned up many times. The DNA for the CDR3 is TGTGCCAGCAGCTTCATAGACTCCTGGGGCGGCGTCACCGGGGAGCTGTTTTTT. Translating gives CASSFIDSWGGVTGELFF. V is TRBV7-9 and J is TRBJ2-2; maybe TRBD1 (5 bases). V lost 3 bases, J lost 4 bases, and 21 bases lay in between. This CDR3 is built from 18 residues. From germline, CDR1 is SEHNR and CDR2 FQNEAQ (reference sequence). The whole variable domain, filled in from reference TRBV7-9 and TRBJ2-2, reads DTGVSQNPRHKITKRGQNVTFRCDPISEHNRLYWYRQTLGQGPEFLTYFQNEAQLEKSRLLSDRFSAERPKGSFSTLEIQRTEQGDSAMYLCASSFIDSWGGVTGELFFGEGSRLTVL.

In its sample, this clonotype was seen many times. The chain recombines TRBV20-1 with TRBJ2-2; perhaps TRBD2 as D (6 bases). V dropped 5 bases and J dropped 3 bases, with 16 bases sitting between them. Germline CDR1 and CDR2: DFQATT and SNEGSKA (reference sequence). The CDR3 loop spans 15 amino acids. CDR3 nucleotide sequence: TGCAGTGCTCCGATCTCGACTAGATACACCGGGGAGCTGTTTTTT. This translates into CSAPISTRYTGELFF.

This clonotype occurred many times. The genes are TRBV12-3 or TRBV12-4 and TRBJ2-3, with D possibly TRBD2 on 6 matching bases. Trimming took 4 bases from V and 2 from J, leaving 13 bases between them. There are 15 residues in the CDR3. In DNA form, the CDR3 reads TGTGCCAGCAGTTCAGGGTGGGGGGACACAGATACGCAGTATTTT. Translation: CASSSGWGDTDTQYF.

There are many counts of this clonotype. CDR3 in amino acids: CASSPPAGDGYTF. CDR3 coding DNA: TGCGCCAGCAGCCCCCCCGCCGGTGATGGCTACACCTTC. The J gene is TRBJ1-2, the V gene TRBV5-1; no clear D gene. CDR3 length equals 13 residues. V gave up 4 bases and J gave up 6 bases, with 13 bases separating them. CDR1 and CDR2 from the germline V gene are SGHRS and YFSETQ.

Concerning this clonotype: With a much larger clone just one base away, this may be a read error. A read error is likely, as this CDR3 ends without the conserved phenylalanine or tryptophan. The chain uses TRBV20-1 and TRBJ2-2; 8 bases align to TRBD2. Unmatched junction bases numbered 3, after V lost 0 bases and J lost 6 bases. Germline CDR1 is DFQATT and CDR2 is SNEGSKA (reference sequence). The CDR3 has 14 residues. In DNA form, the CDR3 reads TGCAGTGCTAGAGATCGGGGGGGGCCCGGGGAGCTGTTTTCT. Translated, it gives CSARDRGGPGELFS.

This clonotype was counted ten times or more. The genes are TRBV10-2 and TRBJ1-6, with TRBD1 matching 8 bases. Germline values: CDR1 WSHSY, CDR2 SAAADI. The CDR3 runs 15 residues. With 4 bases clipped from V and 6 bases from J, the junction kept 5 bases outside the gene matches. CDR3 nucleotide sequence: TGCGCCAGCAGTGTACGGGACAGGCTTAATTCACCCCTCCACTTT. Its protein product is CASSVRDRLNSPLHF.

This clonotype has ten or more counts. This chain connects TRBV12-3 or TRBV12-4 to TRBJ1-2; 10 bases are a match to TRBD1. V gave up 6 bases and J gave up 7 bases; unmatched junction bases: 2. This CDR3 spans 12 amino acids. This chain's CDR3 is CASSGQGGGYTF. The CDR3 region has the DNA TGTGCCAGCAGCGGACAGGGGGGTGGCTACACCTTC.

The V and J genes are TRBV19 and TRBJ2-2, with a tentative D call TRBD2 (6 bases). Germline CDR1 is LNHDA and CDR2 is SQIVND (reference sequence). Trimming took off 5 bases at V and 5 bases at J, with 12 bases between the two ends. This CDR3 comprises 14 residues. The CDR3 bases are TGTGCCAGTAGTCCTCCGGCGGGAACCGGGGAGCTGTTTTTT. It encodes CASSPPAGTGELFF.

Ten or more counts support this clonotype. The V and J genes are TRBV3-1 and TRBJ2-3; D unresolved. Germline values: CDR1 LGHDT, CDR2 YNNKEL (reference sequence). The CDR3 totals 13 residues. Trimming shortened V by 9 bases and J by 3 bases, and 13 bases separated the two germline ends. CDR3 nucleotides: TGTGCCAGTGCCCCACGTGGGACAGATACGCAGTATTTT. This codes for CASAPRGTDTQYF.

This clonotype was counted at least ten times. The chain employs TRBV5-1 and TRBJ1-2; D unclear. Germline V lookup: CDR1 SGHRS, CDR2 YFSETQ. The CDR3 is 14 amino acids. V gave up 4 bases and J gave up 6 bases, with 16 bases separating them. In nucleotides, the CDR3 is TGCGCCAGCAGCCTCCTTGAATGGAGTCATGGCTACACCTTC. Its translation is CASSLLEWSHGYTF.

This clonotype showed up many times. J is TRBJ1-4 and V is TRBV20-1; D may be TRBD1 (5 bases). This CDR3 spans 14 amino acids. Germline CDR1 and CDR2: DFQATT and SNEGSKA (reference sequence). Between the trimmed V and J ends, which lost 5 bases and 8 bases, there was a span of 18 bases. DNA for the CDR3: TGCAGTGCTCCGGCTCAAGGGGCTGGAGAAAAACTGTTTTTT. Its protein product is CSAPAQGAGEKLFF.

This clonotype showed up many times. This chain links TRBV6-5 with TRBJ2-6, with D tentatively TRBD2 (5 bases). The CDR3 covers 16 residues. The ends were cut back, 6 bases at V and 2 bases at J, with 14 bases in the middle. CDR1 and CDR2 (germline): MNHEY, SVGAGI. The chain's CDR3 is CASSFGREPGANVLTF. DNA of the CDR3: TGTGCCAGCAGCTTTGGACGGGAACCTGGGGCCAACGTCCTGACTTTC.

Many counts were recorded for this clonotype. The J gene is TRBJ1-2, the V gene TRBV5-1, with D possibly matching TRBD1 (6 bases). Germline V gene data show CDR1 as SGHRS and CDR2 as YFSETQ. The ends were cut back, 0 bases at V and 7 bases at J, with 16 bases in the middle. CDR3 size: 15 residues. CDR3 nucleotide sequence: TGCGCCAGCAGCTTGGCCTCGGGGGGCGCCAGTGGCTACACCTTC. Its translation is CASSLASGGASGYTF.